The T cell receptor (beta chain) described here comes from a study of cytomegalovirus exposure and HLA in healthy donors. The V gene's germline CDR1 is MNHEY and CDR2 SMNVEV (reference sequence). The CDR3 consists of 15 residues. V shed 5 bases and J shed 3 bases, with 14 bases lying between them. Note on this clone: The antigen remains undetermined.

The PCR was carried out with 60 Vbeta primers and 13 Jbeta primers. The protocol was immunoSEQ multiplex PCR, while the TCRdb copy is restricted to in-frame clones and leaves out a portion. The sample has about 180,000 clones, more than 80% seen once; the top ten hold about 2.4%. Findings and limits, study-wide: Association of a missense DCLRE1C variant with TCR beta V- and J-gene trimming was reported in a later analysis.

The sample taken for sequencing was PBMCs. The rearrangement links TRBV27 to TRBJ1-3; tentatively, D is TRBD1 (6 bases). This clonotype was sampled from a male donor in good health and CMV-seronegative. The CDR3: CASSNQGQIGNTIYF. For the CDR3, the DNA is TGTGCCAGCAGTAATCAGGGACAAATTGGAAACACCATATATTTT.